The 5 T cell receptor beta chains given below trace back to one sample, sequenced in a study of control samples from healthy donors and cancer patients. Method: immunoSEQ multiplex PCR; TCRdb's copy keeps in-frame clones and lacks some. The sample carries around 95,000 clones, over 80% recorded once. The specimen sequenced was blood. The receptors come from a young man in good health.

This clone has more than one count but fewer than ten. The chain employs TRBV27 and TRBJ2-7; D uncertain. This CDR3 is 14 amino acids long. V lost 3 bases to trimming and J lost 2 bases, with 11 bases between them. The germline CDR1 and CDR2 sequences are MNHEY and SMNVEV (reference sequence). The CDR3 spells CASSLALYPYEQYF. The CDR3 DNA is TGTGCCAGCAGTTTGGCACTATACCCCTACGAGCAGTACTTC.

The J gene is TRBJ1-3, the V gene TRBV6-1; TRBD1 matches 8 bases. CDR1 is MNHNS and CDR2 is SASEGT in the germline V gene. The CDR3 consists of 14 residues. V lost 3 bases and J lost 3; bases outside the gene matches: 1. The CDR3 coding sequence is TGTGCCAGCAGTGACACAGGGGGTGGAAACACCATATATTTT. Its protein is CASSDTGGGNTIYF.

The CDR3 bases are TGTGCCAGCAGCCAAATTGTGGGACAGGGCCCGAACACTGAAGCTTTCTTT. Protein: CASSQIVGQGPNTEAFF. V gene TRBV5-6 combines with J gene TRBJ1-1, with 9 bases identical to TRBD1. The CDR3 is 17 residues long. The ends lost 4 bases at V and 1 base at J; junction bases unmatched: 11. Germline-derived CDR1 and CDR2 are SGHDT and YYEEEE. The entire variable domain, with the rest obtained from reference TRBV5-6 and TRBJ1-1, is as follows: DAGVTQSPTHLIKTRGQQVTLRCSPKSGHDTVSWYQQALGQGPQFIFQYYEEEERQRGNFPDRFSGHQFPNYSSELNVNALLLGDSALYLCASSQIVGQGPNTEAFFGQGTRLTVV.

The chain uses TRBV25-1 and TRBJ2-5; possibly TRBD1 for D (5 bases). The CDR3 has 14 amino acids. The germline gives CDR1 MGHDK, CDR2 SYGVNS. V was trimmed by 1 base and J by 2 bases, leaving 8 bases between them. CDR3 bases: TGTGCCAGCAGTGAATCGGACATACAAGAGACCCAGTACTTC. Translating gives CASSESDIQETQYF. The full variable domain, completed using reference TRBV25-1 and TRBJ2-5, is EADIYQTPRYLVIGTGKKITLECSQTMGHDKMYWYQQDPGMELHLIHYSYGVNSTEKGDLSSESTVSRIRTEHFPLTLESARPSHTSQYLCASSESDIQETQYFGPGTRLLVL.

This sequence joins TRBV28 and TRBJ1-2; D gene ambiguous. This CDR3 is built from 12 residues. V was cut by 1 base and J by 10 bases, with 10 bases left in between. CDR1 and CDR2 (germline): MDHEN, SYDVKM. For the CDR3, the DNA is TGTGCCAGCAGTTTATCTTCGGGGAACTACACCTTC. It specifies CASSLSSGNYTF.